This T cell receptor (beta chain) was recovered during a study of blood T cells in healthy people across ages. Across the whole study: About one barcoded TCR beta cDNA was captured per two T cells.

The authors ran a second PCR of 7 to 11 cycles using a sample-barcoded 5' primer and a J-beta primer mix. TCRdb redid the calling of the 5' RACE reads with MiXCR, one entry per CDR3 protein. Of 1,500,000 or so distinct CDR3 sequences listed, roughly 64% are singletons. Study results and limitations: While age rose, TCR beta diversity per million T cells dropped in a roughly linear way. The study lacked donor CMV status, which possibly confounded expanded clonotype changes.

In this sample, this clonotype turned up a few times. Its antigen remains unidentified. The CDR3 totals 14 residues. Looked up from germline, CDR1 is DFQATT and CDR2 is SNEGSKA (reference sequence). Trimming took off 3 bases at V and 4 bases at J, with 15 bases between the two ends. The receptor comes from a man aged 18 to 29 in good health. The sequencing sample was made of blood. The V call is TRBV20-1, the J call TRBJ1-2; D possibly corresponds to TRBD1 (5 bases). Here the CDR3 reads CSARVLWGRYGYTF. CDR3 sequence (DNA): TGCAGTGCTAGGGTCCTCTGGGGCCGCTATGGCTACACCTTC.